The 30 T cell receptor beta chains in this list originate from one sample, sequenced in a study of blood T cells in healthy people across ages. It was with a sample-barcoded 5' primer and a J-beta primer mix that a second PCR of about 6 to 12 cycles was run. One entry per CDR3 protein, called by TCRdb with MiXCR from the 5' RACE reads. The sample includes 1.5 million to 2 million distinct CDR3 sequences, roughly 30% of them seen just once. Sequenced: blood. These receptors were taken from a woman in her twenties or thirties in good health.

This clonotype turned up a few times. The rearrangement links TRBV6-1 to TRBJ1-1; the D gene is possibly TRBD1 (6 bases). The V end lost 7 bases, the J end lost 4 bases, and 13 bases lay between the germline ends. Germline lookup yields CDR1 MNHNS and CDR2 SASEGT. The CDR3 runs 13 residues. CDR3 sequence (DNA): TGTGCCAGCACCAGGACAGTAATCACTGAAGCTTTCTTT. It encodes CASTRTVITEAFF.

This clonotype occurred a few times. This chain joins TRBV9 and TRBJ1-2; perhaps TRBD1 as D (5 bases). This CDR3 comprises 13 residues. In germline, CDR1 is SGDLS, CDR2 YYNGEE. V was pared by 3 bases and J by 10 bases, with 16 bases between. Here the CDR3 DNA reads TGTGCCAGCAGCGGAGGGGTAGGGTCCTACTACACCTTC. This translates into CASSGGVGSYYTF.

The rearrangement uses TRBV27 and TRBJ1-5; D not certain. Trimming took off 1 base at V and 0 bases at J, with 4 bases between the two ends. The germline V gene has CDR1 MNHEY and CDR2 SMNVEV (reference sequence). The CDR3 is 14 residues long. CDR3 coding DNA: TGTGCCAGCAGTTTATATGGTAGCAATCAGCCCCAGCATTTT. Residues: CASSLYGSNQPQHF.

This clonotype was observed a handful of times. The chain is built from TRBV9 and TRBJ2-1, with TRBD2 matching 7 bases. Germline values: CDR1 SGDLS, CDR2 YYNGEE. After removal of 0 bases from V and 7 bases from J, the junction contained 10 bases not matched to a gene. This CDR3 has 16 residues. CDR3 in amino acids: CASSVDSGGIRNEQFF. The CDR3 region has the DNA TGTGCCAGCAGCGTAGATTCGGGAGGAATAAGGAATGAGCAGTTCTTC.

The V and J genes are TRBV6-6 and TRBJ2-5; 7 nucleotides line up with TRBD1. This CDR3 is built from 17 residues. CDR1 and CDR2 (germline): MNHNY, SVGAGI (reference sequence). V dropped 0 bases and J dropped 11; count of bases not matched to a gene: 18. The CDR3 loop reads CASSYSDAGTVTYGQYF. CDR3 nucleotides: TGTGCCAGCAGTTACTCGGATGCTGGGACAGTTACTTACGGGCAGTACTTC.

As DNA, the CDR3 is TGTGCCACCAGCAGAGAGAGGGAGAGTCGACCTGAAGCTTTCTTT. Its translation is CATSRERESRPEAFF. J is TRBJ1-1 and V is TRBV15, with D uncertain. CDR1 LNHNV and CDR2 YYDKDF come from the germline V gene (reference sequence). The germline V and J ends were trimmed by 0 bases and 6 bases, with 14 bases remaining between them. The CDR3 totals 15 residues.

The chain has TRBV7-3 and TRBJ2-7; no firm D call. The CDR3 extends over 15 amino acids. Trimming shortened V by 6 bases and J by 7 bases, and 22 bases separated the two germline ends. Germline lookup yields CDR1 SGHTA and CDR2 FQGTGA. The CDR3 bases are TGTGCCAGCAGTTCACAGCTCGTCTCCTACTCGGAGCAGTACTTC. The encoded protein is CASSSQLVSYSEQYF.

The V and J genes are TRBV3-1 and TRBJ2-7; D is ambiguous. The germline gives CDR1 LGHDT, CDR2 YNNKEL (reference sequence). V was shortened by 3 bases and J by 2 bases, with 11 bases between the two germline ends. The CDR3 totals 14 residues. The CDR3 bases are TGTGCCAGCAGCCATCGACCGATACCCTACGAGCAGTACTTC. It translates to CASSHRPIPYEQYF.

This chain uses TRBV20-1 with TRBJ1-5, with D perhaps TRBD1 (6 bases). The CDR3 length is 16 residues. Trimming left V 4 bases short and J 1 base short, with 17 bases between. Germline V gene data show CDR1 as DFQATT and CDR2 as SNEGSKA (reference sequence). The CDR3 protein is CSATPSQGISNQPQHF. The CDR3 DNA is TGCAGTGCTACCCCGTCCCAGGGGATCAGCAATCAGCCCCAGCATTTT.

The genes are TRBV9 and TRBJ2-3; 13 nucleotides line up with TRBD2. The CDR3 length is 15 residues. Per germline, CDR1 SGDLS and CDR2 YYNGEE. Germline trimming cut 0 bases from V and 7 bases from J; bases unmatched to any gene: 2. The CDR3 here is CASSVGLAGGNTQYF. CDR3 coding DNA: TGTGCCAGCAGCGTAGGACTAGCGGGGGGAAATACGCAGTATTTT.

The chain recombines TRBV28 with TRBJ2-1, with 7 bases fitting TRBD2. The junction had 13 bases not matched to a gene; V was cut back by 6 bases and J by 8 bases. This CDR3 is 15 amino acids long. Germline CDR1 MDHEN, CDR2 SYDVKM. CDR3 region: CASSPVGGSVDEQFF. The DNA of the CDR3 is TGTGCCAGCAGCCCCGTGGGGGGGTCAGTCGATGAGCAGTTCTTC. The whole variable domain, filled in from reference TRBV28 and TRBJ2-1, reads DVKVTQSSRYLVKRTGEKVFLECVQDMDHENMFWYRQDPGLGLRLIYFSYDVKMKEKGDIPEGYSVSREKKERFSLILESASTNQTSMYLCASSPVGGSVDEQFFGPGTRLTVL.

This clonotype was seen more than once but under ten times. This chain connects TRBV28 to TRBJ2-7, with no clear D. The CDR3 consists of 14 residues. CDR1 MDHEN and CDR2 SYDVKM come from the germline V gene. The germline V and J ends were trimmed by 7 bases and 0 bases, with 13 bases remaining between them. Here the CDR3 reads CASNPSYNSYEQYF. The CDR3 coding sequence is TGTGCCAGCAATCCCTCGTACAACTCCTACGAGCAGTACTTC.

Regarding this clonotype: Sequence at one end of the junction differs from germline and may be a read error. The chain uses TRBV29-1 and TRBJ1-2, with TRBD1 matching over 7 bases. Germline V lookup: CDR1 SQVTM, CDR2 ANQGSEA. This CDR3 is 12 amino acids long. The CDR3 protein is CSGRTGYYGHTF. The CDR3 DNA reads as TGCAGCGGCCGGACAGGCTACTATGGCCACACCTTC.

The CDR3 DNA reads TGTGCCAGCAGCTCTCGGGACAGTGATCAGCCCCAGCATTTT. This gives the protein CASSSRDSDQPQHF. The chain carries TRBV7-9 and TRBJ1-5, with 7 positions matching TRBD1. Germline CDR1 and CDR2: SEHNR and FQNEAQ (reference sequence). This CDR3 has 14 residues. Unmatched junction bases numbered 5, after V lost 4 bases and J lost 5 bases.

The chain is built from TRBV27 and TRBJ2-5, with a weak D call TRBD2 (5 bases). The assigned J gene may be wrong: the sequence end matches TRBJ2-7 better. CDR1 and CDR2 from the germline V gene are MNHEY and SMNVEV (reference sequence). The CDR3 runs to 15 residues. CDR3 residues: CASSLGSTGLGEQYF. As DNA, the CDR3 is TGTGCCAGCAGTCTGGGCTCCACGGGATTAGGCGAGCAGTACTTC.

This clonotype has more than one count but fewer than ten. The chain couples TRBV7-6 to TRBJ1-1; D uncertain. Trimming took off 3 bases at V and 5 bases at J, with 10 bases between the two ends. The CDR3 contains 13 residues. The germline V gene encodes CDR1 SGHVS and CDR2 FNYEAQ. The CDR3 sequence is CASSFTGGTEAFF. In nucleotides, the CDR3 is TGTGCCAGCAGCTTTACTGGAGGGACTGAAGCTTTCTTT.

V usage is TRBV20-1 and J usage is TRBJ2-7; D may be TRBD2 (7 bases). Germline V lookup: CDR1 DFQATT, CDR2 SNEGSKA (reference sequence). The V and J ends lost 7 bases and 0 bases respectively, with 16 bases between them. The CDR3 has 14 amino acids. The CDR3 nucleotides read TGCAGTGGGAGGGGGACTACCAGCTCCTACGAGCAGTACTTC. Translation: CSGRGTTSSYEQYF.

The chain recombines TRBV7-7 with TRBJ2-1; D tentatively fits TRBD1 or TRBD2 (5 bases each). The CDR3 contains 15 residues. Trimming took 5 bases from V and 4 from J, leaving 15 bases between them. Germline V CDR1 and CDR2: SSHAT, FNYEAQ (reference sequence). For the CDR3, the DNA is TGTGCCAGCAGCCAAGGGACCGGGCAATACAATGAGCAGTTCTTC. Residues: CASSQGTGQYNEQFF.

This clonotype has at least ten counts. Here the CDR3 reads CASSPENSDPPYEQYF. CDR3 DNA sequence: TGTGCCAGCAGCCCGGAAAACAGTGACCCTCCCTACGAGCAGTACTTC. The J gene is TRBJ2-7, the V gene TRBV4-2; no clear D. The V gene lost 4 bases and the J gene lost 2 bases, with 18 bases spanning the gap. The V gene's germline CDR1 is LGHNA and CDR2 YNFKEQ. This CDR3 comprises 16 residues.

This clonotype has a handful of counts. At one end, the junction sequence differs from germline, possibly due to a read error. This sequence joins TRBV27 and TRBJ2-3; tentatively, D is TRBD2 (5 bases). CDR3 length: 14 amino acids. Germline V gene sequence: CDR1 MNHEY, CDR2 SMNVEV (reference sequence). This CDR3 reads CASSQLGDTDTQYF. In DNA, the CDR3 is TGCGCCAGCAGTCAGTTGGGAGACACAGATACGCAGTATTTT.

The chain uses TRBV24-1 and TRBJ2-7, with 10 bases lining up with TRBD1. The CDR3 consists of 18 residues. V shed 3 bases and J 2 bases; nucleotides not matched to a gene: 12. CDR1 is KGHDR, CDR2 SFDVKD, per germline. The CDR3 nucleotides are TGTGCCACCAGTGATCTAACACCCCCGGGACAGGGGCCCTACGAGCAGTACTTC. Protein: CATSDLTPPGQGPYEQYF.

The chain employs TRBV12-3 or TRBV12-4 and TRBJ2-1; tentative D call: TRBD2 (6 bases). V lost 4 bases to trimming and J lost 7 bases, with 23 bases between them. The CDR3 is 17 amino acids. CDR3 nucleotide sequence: TGTGCCAGCAGTTCGGGAGTTGAACTTCGCCGCTCTAATGAGCAGTTCTTC. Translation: CASSSGVELRRSNEQFF.

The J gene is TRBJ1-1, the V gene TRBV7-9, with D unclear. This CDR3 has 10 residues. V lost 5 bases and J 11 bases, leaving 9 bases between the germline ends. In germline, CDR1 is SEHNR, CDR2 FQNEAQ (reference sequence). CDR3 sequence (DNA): TGTGCCAGCAGCAACGACGTCGCTTTCTTT. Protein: CASSNDVAFF.

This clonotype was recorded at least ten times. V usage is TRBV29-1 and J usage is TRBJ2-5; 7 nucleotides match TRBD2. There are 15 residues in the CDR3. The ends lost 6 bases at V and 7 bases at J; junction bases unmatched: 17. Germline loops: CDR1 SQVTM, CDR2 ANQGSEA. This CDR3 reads CSVGGGESHKGTQYF. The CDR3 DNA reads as TGCAGCGTCGGTGGGGGGGAAAGCCATAAAGGGACCCAGTACTTC.

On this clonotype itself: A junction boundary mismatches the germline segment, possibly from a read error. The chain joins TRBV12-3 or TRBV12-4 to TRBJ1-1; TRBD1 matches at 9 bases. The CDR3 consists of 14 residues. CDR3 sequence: CASILGQGNTDAFF. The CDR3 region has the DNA TGTGCCAGCATCCTAGGACAGGGGAACACTGACGCTTTCTTT.

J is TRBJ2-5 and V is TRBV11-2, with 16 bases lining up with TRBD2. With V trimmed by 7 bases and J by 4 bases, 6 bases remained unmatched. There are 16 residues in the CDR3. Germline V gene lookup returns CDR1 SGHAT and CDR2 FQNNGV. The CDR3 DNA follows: TGTGCCAGCACCTTGGGACTAGCGGGAGGGCCAGAGACCCAGTACTTC. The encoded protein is CASTLGLAGGPETQYF.

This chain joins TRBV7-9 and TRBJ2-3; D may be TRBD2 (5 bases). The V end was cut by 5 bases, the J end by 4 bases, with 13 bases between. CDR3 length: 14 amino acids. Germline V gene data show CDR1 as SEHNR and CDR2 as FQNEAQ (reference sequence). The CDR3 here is CASSQNASPDTQYF. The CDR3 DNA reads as TGTGCCAGCAGCCAAAATGCTAGCCCAGATACGCAGTATTTT.

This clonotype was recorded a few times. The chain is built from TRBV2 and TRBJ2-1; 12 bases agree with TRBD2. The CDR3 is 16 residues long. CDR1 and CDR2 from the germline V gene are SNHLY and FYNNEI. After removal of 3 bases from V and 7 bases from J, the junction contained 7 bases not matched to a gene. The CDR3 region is CASSEWTSGVMNEQFF. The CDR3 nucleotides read TGTGCCAGCAGTGAGTGGACTAGCGGGGTTATGAATGAGCAGTTCTTC. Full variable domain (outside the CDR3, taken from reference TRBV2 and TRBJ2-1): EPEVTQTPSHQVTQMGQEVILRCVPISNHLYFYWYRQILGQKVEFLVSFYNNEISEKSEIFDDQFSVERPDGSNFTLKIRSTKLEDSAMYFCASSEWTSGVMNEQFFGPGTRLTVL.

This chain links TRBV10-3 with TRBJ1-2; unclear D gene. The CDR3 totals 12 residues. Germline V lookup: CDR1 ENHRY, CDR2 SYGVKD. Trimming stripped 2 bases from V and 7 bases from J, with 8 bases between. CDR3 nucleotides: TGTGCCATCAGTGAGCGGATGGGTGGCTACACCTTC. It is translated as CAISERMGGYTF.

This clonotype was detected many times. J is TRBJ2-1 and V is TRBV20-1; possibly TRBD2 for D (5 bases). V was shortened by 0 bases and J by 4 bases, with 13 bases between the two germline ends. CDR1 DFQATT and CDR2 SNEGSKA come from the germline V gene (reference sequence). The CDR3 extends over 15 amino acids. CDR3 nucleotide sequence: TGCAGTGCTAGAGATAAGGGAGCAGTATACAATGAGCAGTTCTTC. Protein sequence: CSARDKGAVYNEQFF.